This entry concerns a single T cell receptor (beta chain). Its matching antigen is unknown. The data originate from a study of CD8+ T cells in alopecia areata. Whole-study results and caveats: Scalp clonality and expanded CD8+ clones among the top 100 showed significant decreases with tofacitinib.

Treatment: oral pan-JAK inhibitor, 5-10 mg twice daily. Reverse transcribed after extraction, RNA yielded cDNA as the sequencing template. Using immunoSEQ multiplex PCR, the repertoire was profiled, and TCRdb retains in-frame clones only, with some absent. The repertoire has 200,000 to 250,000 clones, less than 65% of them found once; the top ten carry 4% to 4.5%. The V end was cut by 0 bases, the J end by 4 bases, with 9 bases between. Germline values: CDR1 LGHNA, CDR2 YSLEER. This CDR3 has 14 residues. The source of this sequence is a human donor with alopecia areata. The J gene is TRBJ1-2, the V gene TRBV4-3, with D hard to call. The sequenced sample was CD4+ T cells sorted from blood, obtained at week 4, from a patient treated with tofacitinib. The CDR3 DNA reads as TGCGCCAGCAGCCAAGAGATGGCCAGCTATGGCTACACCTTC. As protein: CASSQEMASYGYTF.